This TCR beta chain emerged from a study of shared clonotypes between healthy human individuals. Whole-study context: There were three CD4 naive, three CD4 memory, two CD8 naive and one CD8 memory plates per donor.

Terminally differentiated effector memory CD45RA+ cells were left out of the naive CD8 fraction, which was CD45RO-negative and positively selected for CCR7. Adult donors, all healthy and HIV-negative, had no recent acute infections or vaccinations. Deep-level running was used for the assay. Sorted subsets were amplified in replicate PCRs using 200 ng DNA, about 30,000 T cell genomes. The assay was immunoSEQ multiplex PCR, and TCRdb's table has in-frame clones only and misses some. The sample records around 1.9 million clones, approximately 94% being singletons. CDR1 is MDHEN and CDR2 is SYDVKM in the germline V gene. The CDR3 is 16 amino acids. J gave up 7 bases and V 1 base, and 9 bases lay outside the gene matches.

The TCR comes from a man younger than 30 in good health. Some clones in this sample may be carry-over from other donors' samples. Specimen: naive CD8+ T cells from PBMCs. The V call is TRBV28, the J call TRBJ2-7; 11 nucleotides line up with TRBD2. The CDR3 is CASSLLALAGGEEQYF. CDR3 DNA: TGTGCCAGCAGTTTATTAGCCCTAGCGGGAGGAGAAGAGCAGTACTTC.